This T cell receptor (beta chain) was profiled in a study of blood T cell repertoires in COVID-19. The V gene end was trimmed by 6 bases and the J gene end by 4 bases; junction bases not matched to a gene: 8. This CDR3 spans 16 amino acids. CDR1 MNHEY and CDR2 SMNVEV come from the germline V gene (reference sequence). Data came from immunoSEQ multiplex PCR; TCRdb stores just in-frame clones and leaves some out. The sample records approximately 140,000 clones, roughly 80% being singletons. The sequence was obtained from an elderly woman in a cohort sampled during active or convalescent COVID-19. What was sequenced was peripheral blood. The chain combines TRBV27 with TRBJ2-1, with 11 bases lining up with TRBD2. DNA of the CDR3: TGTGCCAGCAGAGATAGGACTAGCGGGTTTTACAATGAGCAGTTCTTC. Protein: CASRDRTSGFYNEQFF.